This passage covers 7 T cell receptor beta chains from one sample sequenced in a study of T cells in Graves' hyperthyroidism and ophthalmopathy. TCR beta CDR3 sequences were amplified from RNA transcripts. First-round RT-PCR of the TCR CDR3 relied on the HTBI primer set. TCRdb itself ran the multiplex PCR reads through MiXCR, one entry per CDR3 protein. The data contain about 600,000 distinct CDR3 sequences, around 16% of them singletons. The specimen was blood. The receptor set was obtained from a woman between 40 and 50 years old with Graves' ophthalmopathy.

This clonotype was recorded many times. The chain links TRBV7-9 to TRBJ2-1; D gene unclear. The germline CDR1 and CDR2 sequences are SEHNR and FQNEAQ (reference sequence). The V gene lost 5 bases and the J gene lost 2 bases, with 7 bases spanning the gap. The CDR3 has 13 residues. CDR3: CASSATTYNEQFF. DNA of the CDR3: TGTGCCAGCAGCGCCACCACCTACAATGAGCAGTTCTTC.

The chain has TRBV18 and TRBJ2-1; 12 nucleotides agree with TRBD1. V trimming: 4 bases; J trimming: 9 bases; junction bases outside the gene matches: 7. The CDR3 sequence is 15 residues long. Germline loops: CDR1 KGHSH, CDR2 LQKENI. The CDR3 DNA reads TGTGCCAGCTCACAGGGACAGGGGGCCCGTGGTGAGCAGTTCTTC. Translating it yields CASSQGQGARGEQFF.

The table lists this clonotype with many counts. V is TRBV11-1 and J is TRBJ1-3, with D uncertain. The CDR3 runs to 16 residues. Per the germline V gene, CDR1 is SGHAT and CDR2 is FQDESV (reference sequence). Trimming cost V 4 bases and J 0 bases, with 13 bases left between them. CDR3 sequence reads: CASSSRLSVSGNTIYF. CDR3 DNA: TGTGCCAGCAGCTCGAGATTATCCGTCTCTGGAAACACCATATATTTT.

Many counts were recorded for this clonotype. The V gene is TRBV7-2, the J gene TRBJ2-3; 9 nucleotides match TRBD2. V was clipped by 1 base and J by 5 bases; unmatched bases: 4. The germline V gene has CDR1 SGHTA and CDR2 FQGNSA. The CDR3 has 15 amino acids. DNA for the CDR3: TGTGCCAGCAGCTTAGGCGGGAGGGCCGTAGATACGCAGTATTTT. Translated: CASSLGGRAVDTQYF.

This chain links TRBV10-3 with TRBJ2-1; D unresolved. V was shortened by 4 bases and J by 10 bases, with 14 bases between the two germline ends. Germline loops: CDR1 ENHRY, CDR2 SYGVKD. This CDR3 spans 13 amino acids. The CDR3 nucleotides are TGTGCCATCAGTGCGGACGGGCCTGGGGAGCAGTTCTTC. Translation gives CAISADGPGEQFF.

The rearrangement joins TRBV7-9 to TRBJ2-3; 7 bases match TRBD2. After removal of 8 bases from V and 2 bases from J, the junction contained 16 bases not matched to a gene. The CDR3 length is 17 residues. Per the germline V gene, CDR1 is SEHNR and CDR2 is FQNEAQ (reference sequence). CDR3 loop: CASSPPGGYSNTDTQYF. In nucleotides, the CDR3 is TGTGCCAGCTCACCGCCCGGGGGGTATTCGAACACAGATACGCAGTATTTT.

This clonotype was observed many times. The V call is TRBV7-9, the J call TRBJ1-2; possible D gene TRBD1, 5 bases. V lost 2 bases to trimming and J lost 2 bases, with 9 bases between them. This CDR3 spans 14 amino acids. In germline, CDR1 is SEHNR, CDR2 FQNEAQ (reference sequence). This CDR3 is CASSLQGLNYGYTF. CDR3 sequence (DNA): TGTGCCAGCAGCTTACAGGGCTTAAACTATGGCTACACCTTC.